This T cell receptor beta chain emerged from a study of Graves' ophthalmopathy and Graves' hyperthyroidism. RNA transcripts provided the template for amplifying TCR beta CDR3 regions. First-round RT-PCR with HTBI primers preceded a second-round multiplex PCR. TCRdb reprocessed the multiplex PCR reads via MiXCR and lists one record per CDR3 protein. The data show hundreds of thousands of distinct CDR3 sequences, over 40% seen once. This clonotype was counted only a few times. A roughly 9.7 ml volume of fresh peripheral blood provided the PBMCs. V lost 2 bases to trimming and J lost 6 bases, with 13 bases between them. Per the germline V gene, CDR1 is DFQATT and CDR2 is SNEGSKA (reference sequence). The CDR3 sequence is 14 residues long.

The chain has TRBV20-1 and TRBJ2-2; D is perhaps TRBD1 (6 bases). The source is an adult man with Graves' ophthalmopathy. The specimen sequenced was peripheral blood. This chain's CDR3 is CSARSRGYSGELFF. CDR3 DNA sequence: TGCAGTGCTAGAAGCAGGGGTTATTCCGGGGAGCTGTTTTTT.